The 10 T cell receptor beta chains in this list originate from one sample, sequenced in a study of vaccination effects on CD4 cells after COVID-19. Their cognate antigens are unknown. Ahead of sequencing, the ViraFEST assay grew antigen-specific CD4+ T cells using viral peptide pools. Following an approximately ten-day culture, CD4+ T cells were purified. Some clones are missing from TCRdb's copy, which holds only in-frame ones; the method was immunoSEQ multiplex PCR. The profile shows approximately 87,000 clones, approximately 74% of them singletons. The input for sequencing was CD4+ T cells from PBMCs cultured with HCoV-229E spike peptides, taken before COVID-19 vaccination. These receptors originate from a human donor who received a COVID-19 vaccine.

The DNA for the CDR3 is TGTGCCAGCAGCCGGGACTTTAACACCGGGGAGCTGTTTTTT. It encodes CASSRDFNTGELFF. This sequence joins TRBV2 and TRBJ2-2; the D gene is possibly TRBD2 (6 bases). CDR3 length: 14 residues. The germline V gene has CDR1 SNHLY and CDR2 FYNNEI. The ends were cut back, 6 bases at V and 2 bases at J, with 10 bases in the middle. Supplemented by reference TRBV2 and TRBJ2-2, the full variable domain reads EPEVTQTPSHQVTQMGQEVILRCVPISNHLYFYWYRQILGQKVEFLVSFYNNEISEKSEIFDDQFSVERPDGSNFTLKIRSTKLEDSAMYFCASSRDFNTGELFFGEGSRLTVL.

The chain uses TRBV19 and TRBJ2-4, with D perhaps matching TRBD1 (6 bases). Germline assignment: CDR1 LNHDA and CDR2 SQIVND (reference sequence). The CDR3 spans 17 residues. V was clipped by 5 bases and J by 2 bases, with 19 bases between them. This CDR3 is CASSFTPRDTTKNIQYF. The CDR3 nucleotides are TGTGCCAGTAGTTTCACCCCACGGGACACCACCAAAAACATTCAGTACTTC.

The count of this clone is one. J is TRBJ2-6 and V is TRBV24-1, with D tentatively TRBD1 or TRBD2 (5 bases each). This CDR3 spans 14 amino acids. CDR1 and CDR2 (germline): KGHDR, SFDVKD. V lost 9 bases to trimming and J lost 2 bases, with 10 bases between them. The DNA of the CDR3 is TGTGCCACCGCAGGGACCCCTGGGGCCAACGTCCTGACTTTC. This gives the protein CATAGTPGANVLTF.

The rearrangement uses TRBV9 and TRBJ1-3, with D possibly TRBD1 on 5 matching bases. The CDR3 totals 14 residues. The V end lost 7 bases, the J end lost 2 bases, and 13 bases lay between the germline ends. Germline V gene data show CDR1 as SGDLS and CDR2 as YYNGEE. This CDR3 is CASGAGGAGNTIYF. In DNA, the CDR3 is TGTGCCAGCGGGGCGGGAGGTGCTGGAAACACCATATATTTT.

The chain carries TRBV28 and TRBJ1-1; D is uncertain. This CDR3 region has 14 residues. The ends were cut back, 5 bases at V and 1 base at J, with 11 bases in the middle. Germline V lookup: CDR1 MDHEN, CDR2 SYDVKM. The CDR3 reads CASSLREGNTEAFF. CDR3 DNA: TGTGCCAGCAGTCTCCGAGAGGGGAACACTGAAGCTTTCTTT.

This clone was seen once. In DNA, the CDR3 is TGTGCCAGCAGGGTTAACACTGAAGCTTTCTTT. Amino acid sequence: CASRVNTEAFF. The genes are TRBV25-1 and TRBJ1-1; D uncertain. Looked up from germline, CDR1 is MGHDK and CDR2 is SYGVNS. V was trimmed by 6 bases and J by 2 bases, leaving 4 bases between them. This CDR3 spans 11 amino acids.

V is TRBV7-2 and J is TRBJ1-1; D ambiguous. In germline, CDR1 is SGHTA, CDR2 FQGNSA. Trimming removed 1 base from V and 8 bases from J, with 11 bases in between. The CDR3 covers 13 residues. CDR3 residues: CASSLVATFEAFF. The CDR3, as DNA: TGTGCCAGCAGCTTAGTGGCGACTTTCGAAGCTTTCTTT.

This clone has only one observation. The rearrangement joins TRBV10-3 to TRBJ2-5; 8 bases fit TRBD1. The V and J ends lost 2 bases and 5 bases, in that order; junction bases with no gene match: 1. The germline CDR1 and CDR2 sequences are ENHRY and SYGVKD. The CDR3 consists of 13 residues. CDR3 nucleotide sequence: TGTGCCATCAGTGAGGGACAGGGCGAGACCCAGTACTTC. Its translation: CAISEGQGETQYF.

J is TRBJ1-2 and V is TRBV6-2 or TRBV6-3; D unclear. Trimming removed 2 bases from V and 9 bases from J, with 13 bases in between. In germline, CDR1 is MNHEY, CDR2 SVGEGT. This CDR3 region has 13 residues. CDR3 sequence: CASSYNEGGRYTF. CDR3 coding DNA: TGTGCCAGCAGTTACAATGAAGGAGGCCGCTACACCTTC.

CDR3 protein: CASRPFGTSADTQYF. CDR3 bases: TGTGCCAGCAGGCCTTTCGGGACTAGCGCGGATACGCAGTATTTT. The chain is built from TRBV3-1 (or the pseudogene TRBV3-2) and TRBJ2-3; 10 nucleotides line up with TRBD2. This CDR3 comprises 15 residues. V was pared by 6 bases and J by 6 bases, with 9 bases of the junction left unmatched. CDR1 and CDR2 (germline): LGHDT, YNNKEL (reference sequence).